The 14 T cell receptor beta chains presented below share a single source sample, sequenced in a study of T cells in Graves' hyperthyroidism and ophthalmopathy. From RNA transcripts, TCR beta CDR3 regions were amplified. A first-round RT-PCR of the TCR CDR3 used the HTBI primer set. Using its own MiXCR run on the multiplex PCR reads, TCRdb lists one record per CDR3 protein. The data contain about 380,000 distinct CDR3 sequences, around 18% of them singletons. The specimen sequenced was blood. Source of these receptors: a young man with Graves' ophthalmopathy.

Of note for this clonotype: With a much larger clone just one base away, this may be a read error. V usage is TRBV2 and J usage is TRBJ1-4, with 7 nucleotides matching TRBD1. Per germline, CDR1 SNHLY and CDR2 FYNNEI. J lost 8 bases, V lost 3 bases, and 3 bases had no gene match. This CDR3 comprises 13 residues. The CDR3 loop reads CASSDRGGEKLFF. In DNA form, the CDR3 reads TGTGCCAGCAGTGACAGGGGGGGAGAAAAACTGTTTTTT.

In its sample, this clonotype was seen many times. The V gene is TRBV6-6, the J gene TRBJ2-5; D gene unclear. CDR3 size: 14 residues. Trimming pared 1 base from V and 5 bases from J, leaving 11 bases between. Germline-derived CDR1 and CDR2 are MNHNY and SVGAGI (reference sequence). The CDR3 sequence is CASSYFGPLETQYF. CDR3 in DNA: TGTGCCAGCAGTTACTTTGGGCCTTTGGAGACCCAGTACTTC.

This clonotype showed up just a few times. The chain joins TRBV27 to TRBJ1-3, with D tentatively TRBD1 (5 bases). CDR3 length: 16 residues. V lost 5 bases to trimming and J lost 3 bases, with 17 bases between them. Per the germline V gene, CDR1 is MNHEY and CDR2 is SMNVEV (reference sequence). The CDR3 region has the DNA TGTGCCAGCAGTCCGGACGGGGGAGGGTTTGGAAACACCATATATTTT. Its protein product is CASSPDGGGFGNTIYF.

This clonotype was counted between two and nine times. The chain recombines TRBV12-3 or TRBV12-4 with TRBJ2-1; D uncertain. The V gene lost 1 base and the J gene lost 7 bases, with 8 bases spanning the gap. This CDR3 spans 13 amino acids. The CDR3: CASSLGRVNEQFF. The DNA for the CDR3 is TGTGCCAGCAGTTTAGGCCGGGTAAATGAGCAGTTCTTC.

The CDR3 DNA follows: TGTGCCAGCAGCCTCCAGACAGGGGGATACGAGCAGTACTTC. This translates into CASSLQTGGYEQYF. J is TRBJ2-7 and V is TRBV7-8; 9 positions agree with TRBD1. Germline CDR1 reads SGHVS; CDR2 reads FQNEAQ. Unmatched junction bases numbered 6, after V lost 5 bases and J lost 4 bases. This CDR3 region has 14 residues. Based on the CDR3 plus reference TRBV7-8 and TRBJ2-7, the full variable domain is GAGVSQSPRYKVAKRGQDVALRCDPISGHVSLFWYQQALGQGPEFLTYFQNEAQLDKSGLPSDRFFAERPEGSVSTLKIQRTQQEDSAVYLCASSLQTGGYEQYFGPGTRLTVT.

This clonotype showed up many times. The rearrangement links TRBV11-2 to TRBJ1-5; D is undetermined. The CDR3 spans 15 residues. Trimming removed 1 base from V and 3 bases from J, with 10 bases in between. Germline assignment: CDR1 SGHAT and CDR2 FQNNGV. This CDR3 reads CASSLGLTLNQPQHF. In nucleotides, the CDR3 is TGTGCCAGCAGCTTAGGTTTAACACTCAATCAGCCCCAGCATTTT. Filled out from reference TRBV11-2 and TRBJ1-5, the complete variable domain reads EAGVAQSPRYKIIEKRQSVAFWCNPISGHATLYWYQQILGQGPKLLIQFQNNGVVDDSQLPKDRFSAERLKGVDSTLKIQPAKLEDSAVYLCASSLGLTLNQPQHFGDGTRLSIL.

About this clonotype itself: A much larger clone lies a single base off, so this may be a read error. This chain connects TRBV5-1 to TRBJ2-2, with 9 bases fitting TRBD1. Germline V CDR1 and CDR2: SGHRS, YFSETQ. This CDR3 spans 15 amino acids. This CDR3 reads CVSSGGTGSAGELFF. CDR3 coding DNA: TGCGTCAGCAGCGGAGGGACAGGGAGTGCCGGGGAGCTGTTTTTT.

This clonotype was recorded only once. The chain recombines TRBV6-2 or TRBV6-3 with TRBJ2-5; no definite D call. The CDR3 is made up of 13 amino acids. Germline V CDR1 and CDR2: MNHEY, SVGEGT. V lost 5 bases, J lost 5 bases, and 12 bases lay in between. CDR3 protein: CASSDWGRETQYF. Here the CDR3 DNA reads TGTGCCAGCAGTGACTGGGGAAGGGAGACCCAGTACTTC.

The chain joins TRBV20-1 to TRBJ1-6, with no clear D. Germline CDR1 is DFQATT and CDR2 is SNEGSKA (reference sequence). This CDR3 comprises 13 residues. CDR3 coding DNA: TGCAGCCTGCCAGGCGTGTATAATTCACCCCTCCACTTT. The encoded protein is CSLPGVYNSPLHF.

At least ten counts were recorded for this clonotype. The chain uses TRBV3-1 and TRBJ1-5; D may be TRBD1 (5 bases). Germline values: CDR1 LGHDT, CDR2 YNNKEL (reference sequence). The CDR3 runs to 14 residues. Between the trimmed V and J ends, which lost 4 bases and 2 bases, there was a span of 9 bases. CDR3 sequence: CASSPRVGNQPQHF. As DNA, the CDR3 is TGTGCCAGCAGCCCCAGGGTGGGCAATCAGCCCCAGCATTTT.

The V gene is TRBV27, the J gene TRBJ1-1; D remains unclear. This CDR3 is 13 amino acids long. The germline V and J ends were trimmed by 2 bases and 3 bases, with 7 bases remaining between them. Germline V CDR1 and CDR2: MNHEY, SMNVEV (reference sequence). The CDR3 nucleotides read TGTGCCAGCAGTTTACACGGGTACACTGAAGCTTTCTTT. This codes for CASSLHGYTEAFF.

In this sample, this clonotype turned up many times. The V and J genes are TRBV7-9 and TRBJ2-5, with D unclear. V dropped 5 bases and J dropped 2 bases, with 15 bases sitting between them. The CDR3 length is 15 residues. Germline V gives CDR1 SEHNR, CDR2 FQNEAQ (reference sequence). CDR3 protein: CASSPNLRNQETQYF. CDR3 nucleotide sequence: TGTGCCAGCAGCCCAAATCTAAGGAATCAAGAGACCCAGTACTTC. Supplemented by reference TRBV7-9 and TRBJ2-5, the full variable domain reads DTGVSQNPRHKITKRGQNVTFRCDPISEHNRLYWYRQTLGQGPEFLTYFQNEAQLEKSRLLSDRFSAERPKGSFSTLEIQRTEQGDSAMYLCASSPNLRNQETQYFGPGTRLLVL.

This clonotype was seen ten or more times. This rearrangement joins TRBV6-1 to TRBJ1-1; the D gene is possibly TRBD1 (5 bases). This CDR3 comprises 14 residues. V was clipped by 6 bases and J by 7 bases, with 18 bases between them. Germline loops: CDR1 MNHNS, CDR2 SASEGT. The CDR3 loop reads CASSPRGLAYEAFF. In DNA form, the CDR3 reads TGTGCCAGCAGCCCGAGGGGCTTGGCGTATGAAGCTTTCTTT.

This clonotype has at least ten counts. The chain uses TRBV6-1 and TRBJ2-5; tentative D call: TRBD1 (5 bases). V was pared by 0 bases and J by 1 base, with 6 bases between. This CDR3 comprises 14 residues. Germline CDR1 reads MNHNS; CDR2 reads SASEGT. The CDR3 region is CASSEATAQETQYF. In DNA form, the CDR3 reads TGTGCCAGCAGTGAAGCGACAGCCCAAGAGACCCAGTACTTC.